A single sample is the source of the 18 T cell receptor beta chains below, sequenced in a study of shared clonotypes between healthy human individuals. Profiling relied on immunoSEQ multiplex PCR, and the TCRdb table lists in-frame clones only, not all of them. The sample lists approximately 500,000 clones, less than 85% occurring once. The sample consisted of PBMCs. The receptors shown here come from a woman aged 40 to 50 in good health. Some clones in this sample may be carry-over from other donors' samples.

The chain carries TRBV11-3 and TRBJ2-3; no firm D call. V gave up 3 bases and J gave up 0 bases, with 4 bases separating them. CDR1 is SGHNT and CDR2 is YENEEA in the germline V gene. CDR3 length: 13 residues. CDR3 in amino acids: CASSFSSTDTQYF. In nucleotides, the CDR3 is TGTGCCAGCAGCTTCTCTAGCACAGATACGCAGTATTTT.

The gene calls are TRBV28 and TRBJ2-7; the D is unclear. Trimming left V 5 bases short and J 3 bases short, with 14 bases between. Germline lookup yields CDR1 MDHEN and CDR2 SYDVKM. The CDR3 is 14 amino acids. CDR3: CASSETASSYEQYF. Written as DNA, the CDR3 is TGTGCCAGCAGTGAAACGGCGTCGAGCTACGAGCAGTACTTC. Using reference TRBV28 and TRBJ2-7 for the parts outside the CDR3, the full variable domain is DVKVTQSSRYLVKRTGEKVFLECVQDMDHENMFWYRQDPGLGLRLIYFSYDVKMKEKGDIPEGYSVSREKKERFSLILESASTNQTSMYLCASSETASSYEQYFGPGTRLTVT.

The chain is built from TRBV4-1 and TRBJ1-1, with no clear D. CDR3 size: 14 residues. V lost 0 bases to trimming and J lost 0 bases, with 5 bases between them. From germline, CDR1 is MGHRA and CDR2 YSYEKL. The CDR3 nucleotides are TGCGCCAGCAGCCAAGATAAACTGAACACTGAAGCTTTCTTT. Its translation: CASSQDKLNTEAFF.

The chain employs TRBV10-3 and TRBJ1-2; 7 bases match TRBD1. Germline CDR1 and CDR2: ENHRY and SYGVKD. With V trimmed by 0 bases and J by 3 bases, 7 bases remained unmatched. CDR3 length: 16 residues. In DNA form, the CDR3 reads TGTGCCATCAGTGAGTCGTTGAGGGGGCGCGACTATGGCTACACCTTC. The encoded protein is CAISESLRGRDYGYTF.

The chain is built from TRBV7-3 and TRBJ2-2, with D possibly matching TRBD2 (7 bases). CDR1 and CDR2 from the germline V gene are SGHTA and FQGTGA. Between the trimmed V and J ends, which lost 5 bases and 0 bases, there was a span of 13 bases. The CDR3 totals 16 residues. DNA of the CDR3: TGTGCCAGCAGCCCTCGGGGGGCGACGAACACCGGGGAGCTGTTTTTT. Translation gives CASSPRGATNTGELFF.

This sequence joins TRBV5-6 and TRBJ2-7, with 8 bases that match TRBD1. Looked up from germline, CDR1 is SGHDT and CDR2 is YYEEEE. The CDR3 totals 15 residues. J lost 2 bases, V lost 0 bases, and 4 bases had no gene match. The CDR3: CASSLGPTGAYEQYF. CDR3 in DNA: TGTGCCAGCAGCTTGGGACCGACAGGGGCCTACGAGCAGTACTTC.

On this clone itself: With a much larger clone just one base away, this may be a read error. This chain connects TRBV9 to TRBJ2-3; D gene ambiguous. Trimming cost V 4 bases and J 0 bases, with 9 bases left between them. The germline V gene has CDR1 SGDLS and CDR2 YYNGEE. The CDR3 extends over 14 amino acids. CDR3 loop: CASSPMTSTDTQYF. DNA for the CDR3: TGTGCCAGCAGCCCGATGACTAGCACAGATACGCAGTATTTT.

This rearrangement joins TRBV10-2 to TRBJ2-5, with 8 bases fitting TRBD1. CDR3 length equals 13 residues. With V trimmed by 7 bases and J by 7 bases, 8 bases remained unmatched. Germline CDR1 and CDR2: WSHSY and SAAADI. CDR3 in amino acids: CASTTDRVGTQYF. CDR3 DNA sequence: TGCGCCAGCACCACGGACAGGGTTGGGACCCAGTACTTC.

The chain is built from TRBV11-3 and TRBJ1-3; D unresolved. The CDR3 has 14 residues. Germline lookup yields CDR1 SGHNT and CDR2 YENEEA. V was clipped by 5 bases and J by 2 bases, with 10 bases between them. The CDR3 bases are TGTGCCAGCAGCGGTGGATTCCCTGGAAACACCATATATTTT. The encoded protein is CASSGGFPGNTIYF.

The gene calls are TRBV4-1 and TRBJ2-7, with 9 nucleotides matching TRBD2. Germline lookup yields CDR1 MGHRA and CDR2 YSYEKL. Trimming removed 4 bases from V and 3 bases from J; junction bases left unmatched: 10. This CDR3 spans 16 amino acids. The CDR3 DNA reads as TGCGCCAGCAGCCTTAGGGAGAGCGGGGGGATCTACGAGCAGTACTTC. Translation: CASSLRESGGIYEQYF.

The rearrangement uses TRBV7-2 and TRBJ2-3; TRBD1 matches 9 bases. The CDR3 is 16 residues long. V was pared by 5 bases and J by 0 bases, with 6 bases of the junction left unmatched. Germline values: CDR1 SGHTA, CDR2 FQGNSA. The CDR3 nucleotides are TGTGCCAGCAGCATTCGGACAGGGGTTAGCACAGATACGCAGTATTTT. Translation: CASSIRTGVSTDTQYF.

This clone was seen only a few times. This chain joins TRBV28 and TRBJ2-7, with D unresolved. Trimming took 6 bases from V and 3 from J, leaving 15 bases between them. The length of the CDR3 is 14 residues. Germline V gene lookup returns CDR1 MDHEN and CDR2 SYDVKM. The CDR3 loop reads CASSTLQDRYEQYF. CDR3 sequence (DNA): TGTGCCAGCAGCACCCTACAAGACCGCTACGAGCAGTACTTC.

The rearrangement uses TRBV11-2 and TRBJ2-3, with 10 bases that match TRBD2. Germline V CDR1 and CDR2: SGHAT, FQNNGV. The J segment lost 2 bases and the V segment lost 2 bases, leaving 13 bases of the junction unmatched. The CDR3 has 19 residues. The CDR3, as DNA: TGTGCCAGCAGCTTAATTAGCGGGAGGTATTCTCATCTCACAGATACGCAGTATTTT. Translation gives CASSLISGRYSHLTDTQYF. Drawing the rest from reference TRBV11-2 and TRBJ2-3, the complete variable domain is EAGVAQSPRYKIIEKRQSVAFWCNPISGHATLYWYQQILGQGPKLLIQFQNNGVVDDSQLPKDRFSAERLKGVDSTLKIQPAKLEDSAVYLCASSLISGRYSHLTDTQYFGPGTRLTVL.

CDR3 in amino acids: CASYDNSYEQYF. CDR3 DNA: TGTGCCAGCTATGACAATTCCTACGAGCAGTACTTC. The rearrangement uses TRBV2 and TRBJ2-7, with D hard to call. This CDR3 is 12 amino acids long. CDR1 and CDR2 (germline): SNHLY, FYNNEI. Trimming pared 8 bases from V and 1 base from J, leaving 9 bases between.

This rearrangement joins TRBV6-1 to TRBJ1-2; 9 nucleotides match TRBD1. V shed 7 bases, J shed 4 bases, and the junction held 10 bases outside the gene matches. Germline V gene data show CDR1 as MNHNS and CDR2 as SASEGT. The CDR3 is made up of 15 amino acids. The chain's CDR3 is CASTPDPGQGYGYTF. CDR3 nucleotides: TGTGCCAGCACCCCCGACCCGGGACAGGGCTATGGCTACACCTTC.

The chain carries TRBV7-6 and TRBJ2-1; no clear D gene. Trimming shortened V by 0 bases and J by 7 bases, and 7 bases separated the two germline ends. Germline assignment: CDR1 SGHVS and CDR2 FNYEAQ. The CDR3 consists of 13 residues. CDR3 amino acids: CASSLALGNEQFF. The CDR3 DNA follows: TGTGCCAGCAGCTTAGCGTTAGGGAATGAGCAGTTCTTC.

The chain links TRBV7-6 to TRBJ2-3; either TRBD1 or TRBD2 may fit D (6 bases each). CDR3 size: 15 residues. V gave up 4 bases and J gave up 2 bases, with 13 bases separating them. Germline lookup yields CDR1 SGHVS and CDR2 FNYEAQ. CDR3 sequence (DNA): TGTGCCAGCAGCTCCCTCGGGGGCTTCACAGATACGCAGTATTTT. Translated, it gives CASSSLGGFTDTQYF.

This clone has just one count. The DNA for the CDR3 is TGTGCCAGCAGCTTGGTAGCGGGAGAGCACACAGATACGCAGTATTTT. Protein product: CASSLVAGEHTDTQYF. This chain links TRBV5-6 with TRBJ2-3; 9 nucleotides agree with TRBD2. CDR3 length: 16 residues. Losses at the gene ends were 0 bases for V and 2 bases for J; bases not matched to a gene: 4. The germline V gene has CDR1 SGHDT and CDR2 YYEEEE.